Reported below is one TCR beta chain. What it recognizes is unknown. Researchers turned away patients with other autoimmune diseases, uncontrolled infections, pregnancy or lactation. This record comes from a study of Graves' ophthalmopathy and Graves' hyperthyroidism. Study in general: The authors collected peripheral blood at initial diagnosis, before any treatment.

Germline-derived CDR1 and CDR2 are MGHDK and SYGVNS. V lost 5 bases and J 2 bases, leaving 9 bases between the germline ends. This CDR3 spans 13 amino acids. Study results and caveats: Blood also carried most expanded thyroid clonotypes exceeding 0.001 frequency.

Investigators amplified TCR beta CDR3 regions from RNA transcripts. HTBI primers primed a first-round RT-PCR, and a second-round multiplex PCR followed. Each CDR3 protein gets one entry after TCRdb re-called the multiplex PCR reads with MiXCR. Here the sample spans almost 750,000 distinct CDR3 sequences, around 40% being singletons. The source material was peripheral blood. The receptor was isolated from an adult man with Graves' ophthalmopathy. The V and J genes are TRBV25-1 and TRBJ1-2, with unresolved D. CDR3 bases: TGTGCCAGCAGTTTAATACAGAACTATGGCTACACCTTC. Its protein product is CASSLIQNYGYTF.